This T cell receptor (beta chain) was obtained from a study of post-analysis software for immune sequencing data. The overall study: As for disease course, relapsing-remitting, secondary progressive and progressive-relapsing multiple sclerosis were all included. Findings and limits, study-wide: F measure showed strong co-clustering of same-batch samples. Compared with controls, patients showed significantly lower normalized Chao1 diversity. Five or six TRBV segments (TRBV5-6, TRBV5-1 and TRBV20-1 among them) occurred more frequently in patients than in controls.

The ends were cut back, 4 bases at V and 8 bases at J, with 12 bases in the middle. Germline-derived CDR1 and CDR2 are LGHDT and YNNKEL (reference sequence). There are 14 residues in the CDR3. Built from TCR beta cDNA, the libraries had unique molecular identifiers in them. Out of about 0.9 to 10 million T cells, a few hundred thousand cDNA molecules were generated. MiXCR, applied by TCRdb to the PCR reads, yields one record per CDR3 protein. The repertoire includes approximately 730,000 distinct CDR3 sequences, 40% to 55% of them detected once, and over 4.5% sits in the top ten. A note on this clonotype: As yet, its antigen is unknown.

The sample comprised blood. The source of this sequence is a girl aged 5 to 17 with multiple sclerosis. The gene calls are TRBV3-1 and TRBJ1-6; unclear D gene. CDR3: CASSPGSIDSPLHF. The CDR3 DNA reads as TGTGCCAGCAGCCCCGGGAGTATCGATTCACCCCTCCACTTT.